This T cell receptor beta chain was identified in a study of T cell responses to AZD1222 COVID-19 vaccine. The CDR3 is 14 amino acids. Losses at the gene ends were 6 bases for V and 4 bases for J; bases not matched to a gene: 6. The germline CDR1 and CDR2 sequences are LGHNT and FRNRAP. Sequenced by immunoSEQ multiplex PCR; TCRdb stores in-frame clones only, minus some. The sample carries 90,000 or so clones, roughly 88% recorded once. The study, taken as a whole, reports: Donors were chiefly white British, with a greater number of females, and clonal diversity was perhaps underestimated.

Turning to this clone: What it recognizes is unknown.

The sequenced sample was peripheral blood, obtained on day 0 of AZD1222 vaccination. J is TRBJ1-2 and V is TRBV12-5; 9 nucleotides match TRBD1. The sequence was collected from an adult in good health. The CDR3 protein is CASGTGGPFYGYTF. DNA of the CDR3: TGTGCTAGTGGGACAGGGGGACCTTTCTATGGCTACACCTTC.